This T cell receptor (beta chain) was retrieved from a study of T cells in Graves' hyperthyroidism and ophthalmopathy. Looking at the study overall: Upon initial diagnosis and before any treatment, peripheral blood was collected.

Authors of the study amplified TCR beta CDR3 regions from RNA transcripts. HTBI primers were the set used in a first-round RT-PCR of the TCR CDR3. One entry per CDR3 protein results from TCRdb running MiXCR on the multiplex PCR reads. The table has about 400,000 distinct CDR3 sequences, over 13% seen once. Germline V gene lookup returns CDR1 KGHSH and CDR2 LQKENI. The CDR3 runs to 14 residues. The V segment lost 2 bases and the J segment 5 bases; nucleotides outside the gene matches: 3. This clonotype was counted many times. This chain joins TRBV18 and TRBJ2-7; 10 bases fit TRBD1. Input material: blood. The sequence was collected from a man aged 45 to 65 with Graves' ophthalmopathy. This chain's CDR3 is CASSPRTGGDEQYF. The CDR3 DNA is TGTGCCAGCTCACCAAGGACAGGGGGAGACGAGCAGTACTTC. Supplemented by reference TRBV18 and TRBJ2-7, the full variable domain reads NAGVMQNPRHLVRRRGQEARLRCSPMKGHSHVYWYRQLPEEGLKFMVYLQKENIIDESGMPKERFSAEFPKEGPSILRIQQVVRGDSAAYFCASSPRTGGDEQYFGPGTRLTVT.